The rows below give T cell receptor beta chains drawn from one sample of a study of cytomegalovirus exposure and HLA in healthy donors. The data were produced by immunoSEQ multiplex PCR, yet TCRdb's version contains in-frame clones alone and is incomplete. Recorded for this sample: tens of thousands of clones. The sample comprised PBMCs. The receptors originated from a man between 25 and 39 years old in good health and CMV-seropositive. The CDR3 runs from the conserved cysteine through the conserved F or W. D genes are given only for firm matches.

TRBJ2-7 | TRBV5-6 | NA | CASRGKGRSYEQYF | TGTGCCAGCAGGGGCAAGGGGCGTTCCTACGAGCAGTACTTC
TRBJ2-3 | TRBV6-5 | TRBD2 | CASSGTRGHTDKQYF | TGTGCCAGCAGTGGGACTAGAGGACACACAGATAAGCAGTATTTT
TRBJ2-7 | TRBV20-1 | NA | CSASTDYEQYF | TGCAGTGCTAGCACAGACTACGAGCAGTACTTC
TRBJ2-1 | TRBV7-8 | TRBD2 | CASSLELGRGLAWSEQFF | TGTGCCAGCAGCTTAGAACTAGGGCGGGGACTAGCTTGGAGTGAGCAGTTCTTC
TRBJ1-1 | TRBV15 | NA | CATSRTLNAGDTEAFF | TGTGCCACCAGCAGAACCTTGAACGCGGGAGACACTGAAGCTTTCTTT
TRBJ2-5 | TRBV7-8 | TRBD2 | CASSVTSGRGETQYF | TGTGCCAGCAGCGTAACTAGCGGGAGAGGGGAGACCCAGTACTTC
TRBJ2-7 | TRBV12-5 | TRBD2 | CASGLAPSGRDFSYEQYF | TGTGCTAGTGGTTTGGCTCCTAGCGGGAGGGACTTCTCCTACGAGCAGTACTTC
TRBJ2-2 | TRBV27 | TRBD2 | CASSSAGVTGELFF | TGTGCCAGCAGCTCGGCGGGGGTAACCGGGGAGCTGTTTTTT
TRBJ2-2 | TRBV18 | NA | CASSPIQGNTGELFF | TGTGCCAGCTCCCCAATCCAGGGAAACACCGGGGAGCTGTTTTTT
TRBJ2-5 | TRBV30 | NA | CAWSAQETQYF | TGTGCCTGGAGTGCCCAGGAGACCCAGTACTTC
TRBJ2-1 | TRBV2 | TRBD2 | CASSGLAAYNEQFF | TGTGCCAGCAGCGGACTAGCGGCCTACAATGAGCAGTTCTTC
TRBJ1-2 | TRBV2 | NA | CASSERASGYTF | TGTGCCAGCAGTGAGAGGGCCTCAGGCTACACCTTC
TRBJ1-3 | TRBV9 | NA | CASSPGGAPGNTIYF | TGTGCCAGCAGCCCCGGGGGGGCGCCTGGAAACACCATATATTTT
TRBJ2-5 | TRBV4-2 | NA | CASSQEWQLGGGTQYF | TGTGCCAGCAGCCAAGAATGGCAGCTGGGGGGTGGGACCCAGTACTTC
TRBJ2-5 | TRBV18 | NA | CASSPGHKENQYF | TGTGCCAGCTCACCGGGACATAAAGAGAACCAGTACTTC
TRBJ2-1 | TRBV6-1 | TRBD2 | CASSEELAGGHRQFF | TGTGCCAGCAGTGAAGAATTAGCGGGAGGCCATCGGCAGTTCTTC